Shown below are 26 T cell receptor beta chains from a single sample sequenced in a study of response to subunit inactivated influenza vaccine. Each CDR3 protein gets one entry after TCRdb re-called the RT-PCR reads with MiXCR. The repertoire has around 650,000 distinct CDR3 sequences, approximately 15% of them found once; the top ten carry around a tenth. This sample comprised PBMCs from blood, obtained about 11 days after vaccination. Receptors were obtained from a man aged 50-59 years who received an inactivated influenza vaccine.

This chain uses TRBV13 with TRBJ2-5; no clear D gene. CDR1 PRHDT and CDR2 FYEKMQ come from the germline V gene (reference sequence). CDR3 length: 13 residues. Trimming removed 1 base from V and 5 bases from J, with 8 bases in between. In DNA form, the CDR3 reads TGTGCCAGCAGCTTAGTTATAGGGGAGACCCAGTACTTC. Amino acids: CASSLVIGETQYF.

This clonotype was found a few times. The chain employs TRBV27 and TRBJ2-7; D possibly corresponds to TRBD1 (7 bases). The germline V gene encodes CDR1 MNHEY and CDR2 SMNVEV (reference sequence). This CDR3 spans 14 amino acids. Trimming cost V 6 bases and J 2 bases, with 14 bases left between them. Here the CDR3 DNA reads TGTGCCAGCAGGCGACAGGGAGGAACCTACGAGCAGTACTTC. It encodes CASRRQGGTYEQYF.

This clonotype has more than one count but fewer than ten. This sequence joins TRBV29-1 and TRBJ2-7; TRBD2 is a possible D gene (5 bases). Germline loops: CDR1 SQVTM, CDR2 ANQGSEA. This CDR3 has 12 amino acids. V lost 7 bases to trimming and J lost 3 bases, with 13 bases between them. DNA for the CDR3: TGCAGCGGTCAGGACGGGAACTACGAGCAGTACTTC. As protein: CSGQDGNYEQYF.

The chain combines TRBV19 with TRBJ2-7; possibly TRBD1 for D (6 bases). Trimming took off 4 bases at V and 5 bases at J, with 12 bases between the two ends. This CDR3 is built from 13 residues. Germline V lookup: CDR1 LNHDA, CDR2 SQIVND (reference sequence). DNA for the CDR3: TGTGCCAGTAGTAGTGGGACATTCCACGAGCAGTACTTC. Its protein is CASSSGTFHEQYF. The full variable domain, completed using reference TRBV19 and TRBJ2-7, is DGGITQSPKYLFRKEGQNVTLSCEQNLNHDAMYWYRQDPGQGLRLIYYSQIVNDFQKGDIAEGYSVSREKKESFPLTVTSAQKNPTAFYLCASSSGTFHEQYFGPGTRLTVT.

The gene calls are TRBV7-9 and TRBJ1-4; TRBD1 aligns across 9 bases. Germline lookup yields CDR1 SEHNR and CDR2 FQNEAQ (reference sequence). The length of the CDR3 is 14 residues. Trimming at V came to 5 bases and at J to 7 bases, leaving 5 bases not matched to a gene. The CDR3 loop is CASSTGQGGEKLFF. For the CDR3, the DNA is TGTGCCAGCAGCACGGGACAGGGAGGTGAAAAACTGTTTTTT.

This chain links TRBV27 with TRBJ2-3; 9 bases align to TRBD1. Germline values: CDR1 MNHEY, CDR2 SMNVEV (reference sequence). Losses at the gene ends were 9 bases for V and 8 bases for J; bases not matched to a gene: 12. The CDR3 runs 14 residues. The CDR3 sequence is CASTGTGSSGTQYF. In DNA form, the CDR3 reads TGTGCCAGTACCGGGACAGGGTCTTCTGGTACGCAGTATTTT.

This clonotype occurred a few times. The chain employs TRBV20-1 and TRBJ1-2; D uncertain. The germline V and J ends were trimmed by 0 bases and 7 bases, with 12 bases remaining between them. Germline-derived CDR1 and CDR2 are DFQATT and SNEGSKA (reference sequence). The length of the CDR3 is 13 residues. The CDR3 is CSARDGNSLGYTF. CDR3 DNA sequence: TGCAGTGCTAGAGATGGGAACAGCCTTGGCTACACCTTC.

V and J are TRBV9 and TRBJ1-5; a possible D gene is TRBD1 (5 bases). The length of the CDR3 is 15 residues. Germline CDR1 and CDR2: SGDLS and YYNGEE. With 2 bases removed from V and 3 bases from J, the gap between germline ends came to 12 bases. The CDR3 region is CASSVYSGPNQPQHF. In DNA, the CDR3 is TGTGCCAGCAGCGTTTACTCAGGGCCCAATCAGCCCCAGCATTTT. Looking up the rest from reference TRBV9 and TRBJ1-5 gives the full variable domain: DSGVTQTPKHLITATGQRVTLRCSPRSGDLSVYWYQQSLDQGLQFLIQYYNGEERAKGNILERFSAQQFPDLHSELNLSSLELGDSALYFCASSVYSGPNQPQHFGDGTRLSIL.

The rearrangement uses TRBV29-1 and TRBJ1-5; TRBD1 might be the D (6 bases). Trimming stripped 4 bases from V and 6 bases from J, with 16 bases between. Germline values: CDR1 SQVTM, CDR2 ANQGSEA. CDR3 length equals 14 residues. CDR3 DNA sequence: TGCAGCGTTGGTACAGGACAGCAGGGTCAGCCCCAGCATTTT. It is translated as CSVGTGQQGQPQHF.

This chain joins TRBV5-1 and TRBJ2-2; D not certain. Germline V gene lookup returns CDR1 SGHRS and CDR2 YFSETQ. V lost 5 bases and J 3 bases, leaving 11 bases between the germline ends. CDR3 size: 14 residues. CDR3 region: CASSRSVDTGELFF. Here the CDR3 DNA reads TGCGCCAGCAGTCGGTCGGTTGACACCGGGGAGCTGTTTTTT.

The chain recombines TRBV15 with TRBJ2-7, with 8 nucleotides matching TRBD2. V was clipped by 5 bases and J by 4 bases; unmatched bases: 13. The CDR3 extends over 16 amino acids. Germline assignment: CDR1 LNHNV and CDR2 YYDKDF (reference sequence). DNA of the CDR3: TGTGCCACCAGCGAGGATAGATACACTAGCGGTTACGAGCAGTACTTC. Translated: CATSEDRYTSGYEQYF.

This clonotype was counted only a few times. This rearrangement joins TRBV5-1 to TRBJ2-2, with a possible D match to TRBD2 (6 bases). Germline V lookup: CDR1 SGHRS, CDR2 YFSETQ. This CDR3 comprises 15 residues. Trimming removed 6 bases at V and 3 bases at J, with 15 bases between. The CDR3 DNA reads TGCGCCAGCACTTCCCGGACGGGAGACACCGGGGAGCTGTTTTTT. It is translated as CASTSRTGDTGELFF.

This clonotype was counted only a few times. The chain employs TRBV18 and TRBJ2-3, with 9 bases identical to TRBD1. Trimming removed 4 bases from V and 2 bases from J; junction bases left unmatched: 4. Per germline, CDR1 KGHSH and CDR2 LQKENI. The CDR3 covers 15 residues. The CDR3 protein is CASSRTGDPTDTQYF. As DNA, the CDR3 is TGTGCCAGCTCACGGACAGGGGACCCCACAGATACGCAGTATTTT.

The genes are TRBV2 and TRBJ2-7; no definite D call. Germline V lookup: CDR1 SNHLY, CDR2 FYNNEI. Trimming took off 3 bases at V and 9 bases at J, with 15 bases between the two ends. CDR3 length: 13 amino acids. The CDR3 region has the DNA TGTGCCAGCAGTGACAGAGCGCCAAACCGGCAGTACTTC. It encodes CASSDRAPNRQYF.

V and J are TRBV3-1 and TRBJ2-3; 10 nucleotides match TRBD2. Germline CDR1 reads LGHDT; CDR2 reads YNNKEL (reference sequence). V gave up 6 bases and J gave up 1 base; unmatched junction bases: 4. The CDR3 spans 15 residues. This CDR3 reads CASRELAGRTDTQYF. The CDR3 DNA follows: TGTGCCAGCAGGGAACTAGCGGGGCGCACAGATACGCAGTATTTT.

This clonotype was recorded a few times. The chain employs TRBV5-5 and TRBJ2-5, with D perhaps TRBD2 (6 bases). The CDR3 spans 14 residues. Between the trimmed V and J ends, which lost 4 bases and 3 bases, there was a span of 13 bases. Germline loops: CDR1 SGHKS, CDR2 YYEKEE (reference sequence). The CDR3 nucleotides read TGTGCCAGCAGCGGAGGACGGAGGGAAGAGACCCAGTACTTC. It specifies CASSGGRREETQYF.

In this sample, this clonotype turned up many times. This sequence joins TRBV12-3 or TRBV12-4 and TRBJ2-2; no firm D call. The CDR3 loop spans 14 amino acids. Trimming took off 0 bases at V and 4 bases at J, with 6 bases between the two ends. CDR3 sequence (DNA): TGTGCCAGCAGTTTAGCAGCAATCACCGGGGAGCTGTTTTTT. The encoded protein is CASSLAAITGELFF.

This clonotype was counted between two and nine times. V is TRBV12-3 or TRBV12-4 and J is TRBJ2-3; TRBD2 agrees at 8 bases. The CDR3 totals 16 residues. After removal of 4 bases from V and 3 bases from J, the junction contained 9 bases not matched to a gene. The CDR3 DNA sequence: TGTGCCAGCAGTTCCCGGACTAGCCTGTGGACAGATACGCAGTATTTT. Its translation: CASSSRTSLWTDTQYF.

This clonotype was seen only a few times. The J gene is TRBJ1-4, the V gene TRBV5-1; 8 bases match TRBD1. The CDR3 has 15 amino acids. Germline V gene sequence: CDR1 SGHRS, CDR2 YFSETQ. V shed 4 bases, J shed 8 bases, and the junction held 10 bases outside the gene matches. The CDR3 bases are TGCGCCAGCAGCGACAGACAGGGGAAGGGCGAAAAACTGTTTTTT. Translating it yields CASSDRQGKGEKLFF.

The V and J genes are TRBV9 and TRBJ2-3; 10 nucleotides match TRBD1. The germline V gene has CDR1 SGDLS and CDR2 YYNGEE. V trimming: 7 bases; J trimming: 5 bases; junction bases outside the gene matches: 7. The CDR3 runs 14 residues. The CDR3 DNA follows: TGTGCCAGCGAGATGGGGACAGGGGTAGATACGCAGTATTTT. This translates into CASEMGTGVDTQYF.

This clonotype is a singleton in its sample. The rearrangement joins TRBV7-8 to TRBJ1-5; D gene uncertain. CDR3 length: 15 residues. V gave up 5 bases and J gave up 1 base, with 12 bases separating them. Germline-derived CDR1 and CDR2 are SGHVS and FQNEAQ. The CDR3 protein is CASSVRGSSNQPQHF. The CDR3 coding sequence is TGTGCCAGCAGCGTAAGAGGGTCGAGCAATCAGCCCCAGCATTTT.

The V and J genes are TRBV15 and TRBJ2-6, with D hard to call. The CDR3 consists of 13 residues. V shed 8 bases and J shed 1 base, with 6 bases lying between them. Germline CDR1 is LNHNV and CDR2 is YYDKDF (reference sequence). CDR3 bases: TGTGCCACCGGGGAATCTGGGGCCAACGTCCTGACTTTC. It specifies CATGESGANVLTF.

This clonotype came up a few times. The chain recombines TRBV5-1 with TRBJ2-7; tentative D call: TRBD1 (5 bases). With 2 bases removed from V and 3 bases from J, the gap between germline ends came to 12 bases. The CDR3 consists of 14 residues. Germline V gene sequence: CDR1 SGHRS, CDR2 YFSETQ. The DNA of the CDR3 is TGCGCCAGCAGCTTCTCAGGGTTGAGCTACGAGCAGTACTTC. The encoded protein is CASSFSGLSYEQYF.

The chain carries TRBV29-1 and TRBJ2-7; the match to TRBD2 covers 7 bases. Germline assignment: CDR1 SQVTM and CDR2 ANQGSEA. This CDR3 has 13 residues. J gave up 5 bases and V 3 bases, and 7 bases lay outside the gene matches. Here the CDR3 reads CSVDLRGTHEQYF. DNA for the CDR3: TGCAGCGTTGATTTGCGGGGGACCCACGAGCAGTACTTC.

This chain links TRBV2 with TRBJ2-7; 11 nucleotides line up with TRBD2. Germline-derived CDR1 and CDR2 are SNHLY and FYNNEI. The CDR3 runs 14 residues. V shed 8 bases, J shed 6 bases, and the junction held 9 bases outside the gene matches. This chain's CDR3 is CASRKGTSGGEQYF. CDR3 nucleotide sequence: TGTGCCAGCCGAAAAGGGACTAGCGGAGGCGAGCAGTACTTC.

CDR3 sequence reads: CASSRGGMAQYF. Written as DNA, the CDR3 is TGTGCCAGCAGTAGAGGGGGCATGGCGCAGTATTTT. This chain uses TRBV6-5 with TRBJ2-3; TRBD1 matches at 7 bases. The V gene's germline CDR1 is MNHEY and CDR2 SVGAGI. V was pared by 5 bases and J by 10 bases, with 6 bases of the junction left unmatched. The length of the CDR3 is 12 residues.